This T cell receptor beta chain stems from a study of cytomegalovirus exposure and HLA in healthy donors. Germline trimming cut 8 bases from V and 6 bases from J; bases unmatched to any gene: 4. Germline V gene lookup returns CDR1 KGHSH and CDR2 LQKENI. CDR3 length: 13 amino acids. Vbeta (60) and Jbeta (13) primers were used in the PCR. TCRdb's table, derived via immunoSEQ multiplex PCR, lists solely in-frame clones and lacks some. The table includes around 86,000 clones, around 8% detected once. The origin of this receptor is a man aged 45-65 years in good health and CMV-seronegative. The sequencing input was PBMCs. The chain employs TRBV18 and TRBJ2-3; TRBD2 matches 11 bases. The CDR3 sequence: CASTRTSGDTQYF. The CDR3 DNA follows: TGTGCCAGCACGCGGACTAGCGGGGATACGCAGTATTTT.